These 24 T cell receptor beta chains were all obtained from the same sample, sequenced in a study of cytomegalovirus exposure and HLA in healthy donors. The PCR was carried out with 60 Vbeta primers and 13 Jbeta primers. Measured with immunoSEQ multiplex PCR; TCRdb has only the in-frame clones, and not every one. The sample carries just under 95,000 clones, 84% recorded once. The source material was PBMCs. The receptors were gathered from a woman in her late teens or twenties in good health and CMV-seropositive.

V usage is TRBV28 and J usage is TRBJ1-5; no definite D call. The V gene lost 5 bases and the J gene lost 0 bases, with 17 bases spanning the gap. The CDR3 contains 17 residues. Germline-derived CDR1 and CDR2 are MDHEN and SYDVKM. CDR3 DNA sequence: TGTGCCAGCAGTCCCCTCCCCCTTGGACTTAGCAATCAGCCCCAGCATTTT. Residues: CASSPLPLGLSNQPQHF.

The chain is built from TRBV6-5 and TRBJ2-3, with D perhaps TRBD1 (6 bases). The V gene's germline CDR1 is MNHEY and CDR2 SVGAGI. This CDR3 comprises 13 residues. The V and J ends lost 6 bases and 4 bases respectively, with 11 bases between them. The CDR3 DNA reads TGTGCCAGCAGGCGACAGGTTTCAGATACGCAGTATTTT. It specifies CASRRQVSDTQYF.

This rearrangement joins TRBV7-9 to TRBJ1-1; D might be TRBD1 (5 bases). The germline CDR1 and CDR2 sequences are SEHNR and FQNEAQ (reference sequence). This CDR3 comprises 15 residues. V was trimmed by 5 bases and J by 6 bases, leaving 19 bases between them. CDR3 protein: CASSARQFFHAEAFF. The CDR3 bases are TGTGCCAGCAGCGCCAGACAGTTTTTTCACGCTGAAGCTTTCTTT.

The genes are TRBV7-6 and TRBJ2-7; 9 nucleotides match TRBD2. The CDR3 sequence is 21 residues long. Per the germline V gene, CDR1 is SGHVS and CDR2 is FNYEAQ. The J segment lost 2 bases and the V segment lost 2 bases, leaving 22 bases of the junction unmatched. The CDR3 protein is CASSLMRVGGGVSSIAYEQYF. The DNA for the CDR3 is TGTGCCAGCAGCTTAATGAGAGTCGGCGGGGGGGTATCCTCAATAGCCTACGAGCAGTACTTC.

This rearrangement joins TRBV10-3 to TRBJ2-3, with TRBD2 identical over 10 bases. Per germline, CDR1 ENHRY and CDR2 SYGVKD. Losses at the gene ends were 5 bases for V and 5 bases for J; bases not matched to a gene: 4. The CDR3 covers 14 residues. Here the CDR3 reads CAISSGGAIDTQYF. CDR3 nucleotide sequence: TGTGCCATCAGTAGCGGGGGGGCAATAGATACGCAGTATTTT.

The V call is TRBV10-3, the J call TRBJ2-1; no clear D. Trimming left V 2 bases short and J 8 bases short, with 4 bases between. Germline values: CDR1 ENHRY, CDR2 SYGVKD. The CDR3 covers 11 residues. CDR3 coding DNA: TGTGCCATCAGTGAGGTAGATGAGCAGTTCTTC. Its translation is CAISEVDEQFF.

V gene TRBV6-5 combines with J gene TRBJ1-4; 8 nucleotides align to TRBD1. With V trimmed by 6 bases and J by 4 bases, 7 bases remained unmatched. This CDR3 region has 15 residues. Germline-derived CDR1 and CDR2 are MNHEY and SVGAGI. The CDR3 DNA sequence: TGTGCCAGCAGCTCGGACAGGGATCATAATGAAAAACTGTTTTTT. Protein: CASSSDRDHNEKLFF.

CDR3 in DNA: TGTGCCAGCAGCCAAAGCCAATCTCCCAATTCACCCCTCCACTTT. This codes for CASSQSQSPNSPLHF. V is TRBV6-5 and J is TRBJ1-6; no definite D call. The V and J ends lost 6 bases and 7 bases respectively, with 16 bases between them. The length of the CDR3 is 15 residues. Germline CDR1 reads MNHEY; CDR2 reads SVGAGI.

This chain joins TRBV15 and TRBJ2-7; 11 nucleotides agree with TRBD1. CDR1 is LNHNV, CDR2 YYDKDF, per germline (reference sequence). The J segment lost 4 bases and the V segment lost 3 bases, leaving 5 bases of the junction unmatched. This CDR3 spans 15 amino acids. CDR3 DNA sequence: TGTGCCACCAGCAGCCTCGGGACAGGGGGGTACGAGCAGTACTTC. This sequence encodes CATSSLGTGGYEQYF.

Remarks on this clone: Germline is not matched at one junction end, which may reflect a read error. The chain uses TRBV30 and TRBJ2-5; D gene uncertain. The CDR3 consists of 16 residues. Per the germline V gene, CDR1 is GTSNPN and CDR2 is SVGIG (reference sequence). CDR3 DNA sequence: TGTGCCTGGACCCAGTTGGTTGGCCCTTTTCAAGAGGCCCAGTACTTC. It yields the protein CAWTQLVGPFQEAQYF.

This rearrangement joins TRBV25-1 to TRBJ1-2; D is perhaps TRBD1 (6 bases). The CDR3 is made up of 14 amino acids. The V and J ends lost 6 bases and 4 bases respectively, with 15 bases between them. The germline gives CDR1 MGHDK, CDR2 SYGVNS. The CDR3 sequence is CASRDHRDIYGYTF. Written as DNA, the CDR3 is TGTGCCAGCAGGGACCACCGGGACATCTATGGCTACACCTTC.

The V gene is TRBV27, the J gene TRBJ1-5; 10 nucleotides match TRBD1. CDR1 MNHEY and CDR2 SMNVEV come from the germline V gene (reference sequence). CDR3 size: 15 residues. J gave up 2 bases and V 4 bases, and 2 bases lay outside the gene matches. Written as DNA, the CDR3 is TGTGCCAGCAGTTCCGGGACAGGGGGCAATCAGCCCCAGCATTTT. Translating gives CASSSGTGGNQPQHF.

The chain combines TRBV7-9 with TRBJ2-7; D call uncertain. V was trimmed by 4 bases and J by 2 bases, leaving 6 bases between them. From germline, CDR1 is SEHNR and CDR2 FQNEAQ (reference sequence). The CDR3 runs to 12 residues. The CDR3 region has the DNA TGTGCCAGCAGCTCCGAGGCCTACGAGCAGTACTTC. This gives the protein CASSSEAYEQYF.

This clone has a single count. The V and J genes are TRBV5-1 and TRBJ2-7; TRBD2 agrees at 9 bases. CDR3 size: 15 residues. J was trimmed by 5 bases and V by 1 base; bases with no gene match: 7. From germline, CDR1 is SGHRS and CDR2 YFSETQ. Here the CDR3 reads CASSLSAGGLNEQYF. CDR3 DNA sequence: TGCGCCAGCAGCTTGTCTGCGGGGGGGCTCAACGAGCAGTACTTC. Drawing the rest from reference TRBV5-1 and TRBJ2-7, the complete variable domain is KAGVTQTPRYLIKTRGQQVTLSCSPISGHRSVSWYQQTPGQGLQFLFEYFSETQRNKGNFPGRFSGRQFSNSRSEMNVSTLELGDSALYLCASSLSAGGLNEQYFGPGTRLTVT.

This clone was observed a single time. The rearrangement joins TRBV7-8 to TRBJ2-7, with TRBD2 as a possible D gene (5 bases). V lost 5 bases and J lost 6, with 20 bases in between. Germline V gene sequence: CDR1 SGHVS, CDR2 FQNEAQ. The CDR3 is made up of 15 amino acids. The CDR3 region has the DNA TGTGCCAGCAGCCCACCTGAGGGCAGGTGGGGCGAGCAGTACTTC. Protein: CASSPPEGRWGEQYF.

The V gene is TRBV11-2, the J gene TRBJ2-5; 9 bases fit TRBD1. This CDR3 region has 16 residues. V gave up 1 base and J gave up 1 base; unmatched junction bases: 4. Per germline, CDR1 SGHAT and CDR2 FQNNGV. The CDR3 region is CASSLGPTGGQETQYF. CDR3 coding DNA: TGTGCCAGCAGCTTAGGCCCGACAGGGGGCCAAGAGACCCAGTACTTC.

The chain couples TRBV27 to TRBJ2-1; 8 positions agree with TRBD2. V lost 3 bases to trimming and J lost 3 bases; unmatched junction nucleotides: 4. The CDR3 contains 15 residues. The germline V gene has CDR1 MNHEY and CDR2 SMNVEV (reference sequence). The CDR3 reads CASSFVAGGYNEQFF. The CDR3 region has the DNA TGTGCCAGCAGTTTTGTGGCGGGGGGCTACAATGAGCAGTTCTTC.

The chain carries TRBV6-5 and TRBJ1-2; tentatively, D is TRBD1 (6 bases). CDR1 is MNHEY, CDR2 SVGAGI, per germline. The CDR3 has 15 residues. V lost 6 bases and J lost 3, with 17 bases in between. The CDR3 loop is CASSYGGNVHYGYTF. The CDR3 coding sequence is TGTGCCAGCAGCTACGGGGGCAACGTGCACTATGGCTACACCTTC.

The rearrangement links TRBV7-9 to TRBJ2-1; 9 bases agree with TRBD2. This CDR3 is 18 amino acids long. Germline CDR1 reads SEHNR; CDR2 reads FQNEAQ (reference sequence). J lost 2 bases, V lost 10 bases, and 18 bases had no gene match. CDR3 amino acids: CATRGTAGGPLAYNEQFF. Written as DNA, the CDR3 is TGTGCCACCCGGGGGACAGCGGGGGGCCCCCTGGCCTACAATGAGCAGTTCTTC.

The rearrangement uses TRBV19 and TRBJ2-5, with TRBD2 as a possible D gene (6 bases). The CDR3 totals 15 residues. V shed 0 bases and J shed 10 bases, with 18 bases lying between them. Germline assignment: CDR1 LNHDA and CDR2 SQIVND (reference sequence). Written as DNA, the CDR3 is TGTGCCAGTAGTATAGATCAAGGGCGGGGAAGGGACCAGTACTTC. The encoded protein is CASSIDQGRGRDQYF.

This sequence joins TRBV5-1 and TRBJ2-5; 8 nucleotides line up with TRBD2. Trimming removed 1 base from V and 2 bases from J; junction bases left unmatched: 1. CDR3 length equals 14 residues. Looked up from germline, CDR1 is SGHRS and CDR2 is YFSETQ. The CDR3 nucleotides are TGCGCCAGCAGCTTGACTAGCGGTCAAGAGACCCAGTACTTC. Its translation: CASSLTSGQETQYF.

This chain joins TRBV6-1 and TRBJ2-2, with TRBD2 matching 8 bases. The V and J ends lost 2 bases and 4 bases, in that order; junction bases with no gene match: 15. Looked up from germline, CDR1 is MNHNS and CDR2 is SASEGT. The CDR3 is 19 amino acids. DNA of the CDR3: TGTGCCAGCAGTGAACGAGGACTAGCAGGGAGTACTGGCACCGGGGAGCTGTTTTTT. Amino acid sequence: CASSERGLAGSTGTGELFF.

A few counts support this clone. The rearrangement joins TRBV29-1 to TRBJ1-4; D might be TRBD1 (6 bases). Trimming took off 7 bases at V and 6 bases at J, with 15 bases between the two ends. CDR3 length: 13 residues. Germline V CDR1 and CDR2: SQVTM, ANQGSEA. The CDR3 protein is CSAAGVRDEKLFF. In DNA, the CDR3 is TGCAGCGCTGCAGGGGTTAGGGATGAAAAACTGTTTTTT.

This chain joins TRBV19 and TRBJ2-7; D perhaps matches TRBD1 (7 bases). There are 15 residues in the CDR3. Germline V gene lookup returns CDR1 LNHDA and CDR2 SQIVND (reference sequence). V was pared by 3 bases and J by 4 bases, with 16 bases between. CDR3 bases: TGTGCCAGTAGTATCGGACAGGCGGCGGGGTACGAGCAGTACTTC. It translates to CASSIGQAAGYEQYF. The full variable domain, completed using reference TRBV19 and TRBJ2-7, is DGGITQSPKYLFRKEGQNVTLSCEQNLNHDAMYWYRQDPGQGLRLIYYSQIVNDFQKGDIAEGYSVSREKKESFPLTVTSAQKNPTAFYLCASSIGQAAGYEQYFGPGTRLTVT.